The clone carrying this T cell receptor beta chain was observed a handful of times. V lost 2 bases and J lost 4, with 12 bases in between. The germline V gene encodes CDR1 MNHEY and CDR2 SVGAGI. The CDR3 covers 14 residues. The data stem from a study of blood T cell repertoires in COVID-19. Background on the study: From the United States, Italy and Spain came samples of acute and convalescent COVID-19. Nucleic acid was either cDNA or gDNA, and it came from T cells, B-cell-depleted T cells, or PBMCs.

As processed by the authors: By means of reference gene primer amplification, nucleated cell counts were estimated. Measured with immunoSEQ multiplex PCR; TCRdb has only the in-frame clones, and not every one. That table supplies the V and J calls and clone size; D and trimming were determined from the DNA. The sample lists approximately 130,000 clones; roughly four fifths were seen once. The sample comprised peripheral blood. The source of this sequence is a human donor in a cohort sampled during active COVID-19. This chain connects TRBV6-5 to TRBJ2-7, with a possible D match to TRBD1 (6 bases). CDR3 sequence (DNA): TGTGCCAGCAGTTACCCCGGACAGTCGTACGAGCAGTACTTC. It translates to CASSYPGQSYEQYF.